This T cell receptor beta chain was profiled in a study of Ad26.COV2.S vaccination and SARS-CoV-2 variants (dated by TCRdb to the early 2020s). Concerning the study at large: Vaccine-arm donors were drawn from COV1001, a multicentre, randomized, double-blind, placebo-controlled phase I-IIa trial of Ad26.COV2.S in healthy adults. Ad26.COV2.S was given intramuscularly at 5x10^10 or 1x10^11 viral particles, as a single shot or as two shots 56 days apart. TCRbeta repertoire sequencing served as the tool for gauging how specific and how broad the SARS-CoV-2-reactive T cell receptors were following Ad26.COV2.S vaccination. The TCR-sequenced set comprised approximately 30 samples: approximately 19 Ad26.COV2.S vaccine recipients, 5 placebo recipients and 8 SARS-CoV-2 convalescent individuals. Trial participants were randomized into five groups of five: low-dose or high-dose Ad26.COV2.S given once or twice, or placebo on both occasions. Throughout the experiments and outcome assessment, investigators stayed blinded to trial group allocation. The paper as a whole reports these results and caveats: Non-spike TCR breadth was comparable between vaccine and placebo recipients, consistent with the vaccine containing only spike. After vaccination, spike-specific CD8+ and CD4+ T cell responses were reported to show substantial breadth. The authors noted that total T cell responses may have been underestimated by the TCR breadth and depth analyses. The study lacked the statistical power to compare responses across vaccine doses or regimens. Higher spike-specific TCR breadth was observed in Ad26.COV2.S recipients than in placebo recipients (P = 0.0014).

With respect to this clone: The target of this receptor is not known. Per-base qualities were not stored, and no clone one base away is much larger.

Its CDR3 holds 13 amino acids, cysteine through phenylalanine. Kept here is only the CDR3 DNA, which spans 39 bases and is read in frame from base 1. For this chain, trimming is 6 bases at the V end and 5 bases at the J end, and the number of junction bases without a gene match is 6. The immunoSEQ Assay was used to sequence TCRbeta CDR3 regions. After extraction, genomic DNA underwent amplification by bias-controlled multiplex PCR, followed by high-throughput sequencing. The study's own analysis went as follows. To quantify the absolute abundance of each unique TCRbeta CDR3 region, sequences were collapsed and filtered. T cell fraction was estimated by normalizing TCRbeta template counts to usable DNA, with usable DNA measured through amplification of reference genes found in all nucleated cells. Repertoire TCRs were annotated as SARS-CoV-2-specific when V gene, CDR3 amino acid sequence and J gene were exactly matched to a known reactive TCR set. The reference SARS-CoV-2 TCR set was derived from MIRA and filtered for enrichment in COVID-19-positive ImmuneCODE repertoires, a step that removed public or cross-reactive TCRs. Using the MIRA antigens, annotated TCRs were further analysed by specific ORF or by position within an ORF. Breadth was defined as annotated unique rearrangements over total unique productive rearrangements; depth was the summed frequency of those rearrangements. Group comparisons of TCR breadth used two-sided Wilcoxon rank-sum tests. TCRdb stores this immuneACCESS table with in-frame sequences only. Part of the clones is absent; in the studies checked, under half of the shortfall reflects unresolved V genes, and no reason is known for the rest. The DNA gave D and trimming, while V, J and clone size come from that table. The sample includes fewer than 400,000 clones, with 85% to 90% observed a single time. 5.5% of the sample is held by the ten biggest clonotypes.

In the paper's terms, the treatment or condition label means: roughly 18 received Ad26.COV2.S at low or high dose, single or two shots; roughly five received placebo; per-sample allocation not given. For vaccine and placebo recipients, the sequenced repertoires came from samples collected on day 63 after the first injection. Cohort 1b enrolled 20 to 30 adults aged 18-55 years at a single site in Boston, USA, between 29 July and 7 August 2020. Ad26.COV2.S was a replication-incompetent adenovirus type 26 vector that expressed a prefusion-stabilized SARS-CoV-2 spike protein derived from the original Wuhan strain.

Sequencing was performed on peripheral blood, taken in a trial of Ad26.COV2.S vaccine versus placebo. This TCR derives from a person aged 18-60 years who received the Ad26.COV2.S COVID-19 vaccine or a placebo. The chain employs TRBV12-3 or TRBV12-4 and TRBJ1-2, and TRBD1 aligns with 7 junction nucleotides. The nucleotide sequence reads TGTGCCAGCAGCCCGACAGGGCAATATGGCTACACCTTC. Its product reads: CASSPTGQYGYTF.